This T cell receptor beta chain was sequenced in a study of T-cell reconstitution after alpha-beta-depleted transplantation in children. Unique molecular identifiers were incorporated during preparation of the TCRbeta library. TCRdb processed the PCR reads anew with MiXCR; each CDR3 protein has one entry. The profile covers 190,000 or so distinct CDR3 sequences, with 6% to 7% appearing a single time and roughly 3% taken by the ten largest. This clonotype was counted ten times or more. Per the germline V gene, CDR1 is WSHSY and CDR2 is SAAADI. This CDR3 is built from 13 residues. V gave up 8 bases and J gave up 3 bases, with 11 bases separating them.

This clonotype originated in a human donor who donated a stem cell graft to a child with Wiskott-Aldrich syndrome. Sequencing was performed on PBMCs from the stem cell graft donor, taken from the stem cell graft. V usage is TRBV10-2 and J usage is TRBJ1-5; D is uncertain. The CDR3 reads CASGDGFNQPQHF. CDR3 sequence (DNA): TGCGCCAGCGGAGACGGATTCAATCAGCCCCAGCATTTT.